Reported below is one T cell receptor (beta chain). The TCRbeta library was prepared with unique molecular identifiers. TCRdb passed the PCR reads through MiXCR, listing each CDR3 protein once. The table has 450,000 to 500,000 distinct CDR3 sequences, under 15% seen once; the top ten hold more than 5.5%. The entry originates in a study of T-cell reconstitution after alpha-beta-depleted transplantation in children. This CDR3 has 16 residues. Trimming removed 4 bases from V and 1 base from J, with 15 bases in between. Germline V gene sequence: CDR1 LGHNA, CDR2 YNFKEQ. The sample here was PBMCs from the stem cell graft donor, taken from the stem cell graft. The chain recombines TRBV4-2 with TRBJ2-3; D is tentatively TRBD1 or TRBD2 (6 bases each). The receptor was isolated from a human donor who donated a stem cell graft to a child with combined immunodeficiency. This CDR3 is CASSPPRGAGTDTQYF. CDR3 in DNA: TGTGCCAGCAGCCCCCCTAGGGGGGCGGGCACAGATACGCAGTATTTT.